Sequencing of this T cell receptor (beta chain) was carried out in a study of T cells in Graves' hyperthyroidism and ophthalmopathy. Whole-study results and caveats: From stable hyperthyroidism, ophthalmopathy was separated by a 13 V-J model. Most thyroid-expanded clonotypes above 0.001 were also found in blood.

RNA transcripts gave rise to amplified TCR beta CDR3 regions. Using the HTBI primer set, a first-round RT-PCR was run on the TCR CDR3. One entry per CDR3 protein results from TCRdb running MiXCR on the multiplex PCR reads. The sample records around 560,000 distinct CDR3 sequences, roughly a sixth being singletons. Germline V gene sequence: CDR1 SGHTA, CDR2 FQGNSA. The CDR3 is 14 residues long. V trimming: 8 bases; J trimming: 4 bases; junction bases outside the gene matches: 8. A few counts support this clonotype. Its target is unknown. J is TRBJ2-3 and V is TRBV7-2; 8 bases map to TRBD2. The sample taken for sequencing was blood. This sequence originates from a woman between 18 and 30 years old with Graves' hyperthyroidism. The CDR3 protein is CASDGRGGADTQYF. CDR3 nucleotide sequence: TGTGCCAGCGACGGCCGGGGGGGCGCAGATACGCAGTATTTT.